One sample yielded the 23 T cell receptor beta chains listed below, sequenced in a study of vaccination effects on CD4 cells after COVID-19. What these receptors recognize is not known. Assay: immunoSEQ multiplex PCR; the TCRdb copy retains only in-frame clones and omits some. The table lists about 66,000 clones, 65% to 80% of them singletons, with about 2.5% in the top ten. With roughly nine days of culture completed, CD4+ T cells were isolated. Participants completed two doses of the BNT162b2 or mRNA-1273 vaccine. The specimen was CD4+ T cells from PBMCs cultured without peptide, collected after COVID-19 vaccination. Every receptor here comes from a human donor who received a COVID-19 vaccine.

Concerning this clone: Other nucleotide sequences from this sample produce the same CDR3. This chain connects TRBV18 to TRBJ1-5, with a weak D call TRBD1 (5 bases). Germline values: CDR1 KGHSH, CDR2 LQKENI. V dropped 4 bases and J dropped 2 bases, with 12 bases sitting between them. The CDR3 totals 15 residues. The CDR3 here is CASSQSGGGNQPQHF. CDR3 DNA sequence: TGTGCCAGCTCACAAAGTGGGGGAGGCAATCAGCCCCAGCATTTT. The variable domain in full, with the rest retrieved from reference TRBV18 and TRBJ1-5, is NAGVMQNPRHLVRRRGQEARLRCSPMKGHSHVYWYRQLPEEGLKFMVYLQKENIIDESGMPKERFSAEFPKEGPSILRIQQVVRGDSAAYFCASSQSGGGNQPQHFGDGTRLSIL.

The chain joins TRBV4-1 to TRBJ2-7, with D possibly being TRBD2 (6 bases). From germline, CDR1 is MGHRA and CDR2 YSYEKL. V gave up 4 bases and J gave up 2 bases, with 21 bases separating them. The CDR3 has 17 amino acids. The DNA of the CDR3 is TGCGCCAGCAGCCGCAGGTTCGAGATTACGGGGGCCTACGAGCAGTACGTC. This encodes CASSRRFEITGAYEQYV.

The J gene is TRBJ2-1, the V gene TRBV28; 13 nucleotides line up with TRBD2. This CDR3 is built from 16 residues. The trim removed 5 bases at V and 7 bases at J, leaving 8 bases unmatched. From germline, CDR1 is MDHEN and CDR2 SYDVKM. In nucleotides, the CDR3 is TGTGCCAGCAGTCCCCAACTAGCGGGGGGGATAAATGAGCAGTTCTTC. Translated, it gives CASSPQLAGGINEQFF. The full variable domain, completed using reference TRBV28 and TRBJ2-1, is DVKVTQSSRYLVKRTGEKVFLECVQDMDHENMFWYRQDPGLGLRLIYFSYDVKMKEKGDIPEGYSVSREKKERFSLILESASTNQTSMYLCASSPQLAGGINEQFFGPGTRLTVL.

This chain links TRBV27 with TRBJ2-1; perhaps TRBD2 as D (5 bases). The CDR3 covers 13 residues. Germline values: CDR1 MNHEY, CDR2 SMNVEV (reference sequence). The V gene lost 3 bases and the J gene lost 6 bases, with 9 bases spanning the gap. DNA of the CDR3: TGTGCCAGCAGTTTGTTCCGGGGCAATGAGCAGTTCTTC. It encodes CASSLFRGNEQFF.

This clone was seen just once. This same CDR3 is encoded by further DNA sequences in the sample. This chain connects TRBV5-4 to TRBJ1-1; no reliable D call. From germline, CDR1 is SGHNT and CDR2 YYREEE (reference sequence). V lost 0 bases and J lost 0, with 3 bases in between. CDR3 length: 13 amino acids. CDR3 bases: TGTGCCAGCAGCTTGGATTTGAACACTGAAGCTTTCTTT. Its translation: CASSLDLNTEAFF.

The table lists this clone with a count of one. The V gene is TRBV18, the J gene TRBJ2-3; perhaps TRBD2 as D (5 bases). The CDR3 has 13 residues. Germline lookup yields CDR1 KGHSH and CDR2 LQKENI. The V and J ends lost 6 bases and 4 bases respectively, with 11 bases between them. The CDR3 region has the DNA TGTGCCAGCTCCCGCGGGCAGTCAGATACGCAGTATTTT. It translates to CASSRGQSDTQYF.

Written as DNA, the CDR3 is TGTGCCAGCAGTAGAGGACAGCAAGAGACCCAGTACTTC. Its protein product is CASSRGQQETQYF. J is TRBJ2-5 and V is TRBV27, with D perhaps matching TRBD1 (6 bases). Germline V gene data show CDR1 as MNHEY and CDR2 as SMNVEV (reference sequence). V gave up 5 bases and J gave up 2 bases, with 9 bases separating them. CDR3 length: 13 residues.

The chain employs TRBV18 and TRBJ2-2; TRBD2 agrees at 7 bases. V dropped 1 base and J dropped 5; count of bases not matched to a gene: 10. This CDR3 is built from 17 residues. CDR1 is KGHSH, CDR2 LQKENI, per germline. The CDR3 region has the DNA TGTGCCAGCTCACCACGGGACTACCAAGGCGAAACCGGGGAGCTGTTTTTT. As protein: CASSPRDYQGETGELFF.

The rearrangement links TRBV4-1 to TRBJ1-1, with unresolved D. This CDR3 has 14 amino acids. Per germline, CDR1 MGHRA and CDR2 YSYEKL. V was pared by 3 bases and J by 1 base, with 9 bases between. CDR3 loop: CASSQASANTEAFF. CDR3 nucleotides: TGCGCCAGCAGCCAGGCTTCAGCGAACACTGAAGCTTTCTTT.

This chain links TRBV10-3 with TRBJ2-5, with 11 nucleotides matching TRBD2. CDR1 is ENHRY, CDR2 SYGVKD, per germline. The ends lost 6 bases at V and 1 base at J; junction bases unmatched: 13. This CDR3 contains 18 residues. The DNA for the CDR3 is TGTGCCATCAGCGGCGGGTCTAGCGGGGGGAAATTCCAAGAGACCCAGTACTTC. This encodes CAISGGSSGGKFQETQYF.

This chain links TRBV7-9 with TRBJ2-5; D gene unclear. The CDR3 length is 13 residues. The germline gives CDR1 SEHNR, CDR2 FQNEAQ (reference sequence). Trimming shortened V by 5 bases and J by 5 bases, and 12 bases separated the two germline ends. CDR3 region: CASSPRLLETQYF. In nucleotides, the CDR3 is TGTGCCAGCAGCCCTCGATTGTTGGAGACCCAGTACTTC.

The chain links TRBV5-1 to TRBJ1-3, with D hard to call. Trimming shortened V by 5 bases and J by 1 base, and 10 bases separated the two germline ends. The CDR3 spans 14 residues. Germline values: CDR1 SGHRS, CDR2 YFSETQ. The DNA of the CDR3 is TGCGCCAGCAGGCTTGACTCGTCTGGAAACACCATATATTTT. This gives the protein CASRLDSSGNTIYF. Full variable domain (missing parts from reference TRBV5-1 and TRBJ1-3): KAGVTQTPRYLIKTRGQQVTLSCSPISGHRSVSWYQQTPGQGLQFLFEYFSETQRNKGNFPGRFSGRQFSNSRSEMNVSTLELGDSALYLCASRLDSSGNTIYFGEGSWLTVV.

The chain recombines TRBV27 with TRBJ1-3; D unresolved. Germline V gene lookup returns CDR1 MNHEY and CDR2 SMNVEV (reference sequence). The CDR3 is 12 amino acids. Trimming left V 10 bases short and J 2 bases short, with 9 bases between. The CDR3 coding sequence is TGTGCCACCCTAAGCCCTGGAAACACCATATATTTT. Translating gives CATLSPGNTIYF.

The chain carries TRBV12-3 or TRBV12-4 and TRBJ1-2; D not certain. Trimming left V 6 bases short and J 8 bases short, with 16 bases between. The CDR3 sequence is 13 residues long. The CDR3 bases are TGTGCCAGCAGCCCTTCATCGGCACGCGGCTACACCTTC. Translation: CASSPSSARGYTF.

The rearrangement uses TRBV9 and TRBJ2-1; D tentatively fits TRBD1 or TRBD2 (5 bases each). CDR3 length: 14 residues. The germline V and J ends were trimmed by 0 bases and 7 bases, with 11 bases remaining between them. Germline loops: CDR1 SGDLS, CDR2 YYNGEE. The CDR3 nucleotides read TGTGCCAGCAGCGTAGCTGGGTGGGGGAATGAGCAGTTCTTC. Translated: CASSVAGWGNEQFF.

This chain connects TRBV6-5 to TRBJ2-1, with D tentatively TRBD1 or TRBD2 (6 bases each). Germline V gene data show CDR1 as MNHEY and CDR2 as SVGAGI. The CDR3 consists of 16 residues. V gave up 0 bases and J gave up 7 bases, with 16 bases separating them. The chain's CDR3 is CASSYSYGGGSNEQFF. DNA of the CDR3: TGTGCCAGCAGTTACTCGTACGGGGGCGGTTCAAATGAGCAGTTCTTC.

This clone was detected a few times. The V call is TRBV28, the J call TRBJ2-1; 9 nucleotides match TRBD1. Germline trimming cut 8 bases from V and 8 bases from J; bases unmatched to any gene: 4. This CDR3 region has 12 residues. Per germline, CDR1 MDHEN and CDR2 SYDVKM. The CDR3 protein is CASGTGWHEQFF. CDR3 nucleotide sequence: TGTGCCAGCGGGACAGGGTGGCATGAGCAGTTCTTC.

The chain has TRBV6-5 and TRBJ2-3, with 10 positions matching TRBD1. V lost 5 bases, J lost 3 bases, and 5 bases stayed unmatched. CDR3 size: 15 residues. Germline V gene lookup returns CDR1 MNHEY and CDR2 SVGAGI. The CDR3 loop is CASSNRDRGTDTQYF. The CDR3 region has the DNA TGTGCCAGCAGTAACCGGGACAGGGGTACAGATACGCAGTATTTT.

This clone was seen once. Here the CDR3 reads CSGRLWSNEKLFF. The CDR3 DNA reads TGCAGCGGCCGATTGTGGAGTAATGAAAAACTGTTTTTT. The chain joins TRBV29-1 to TRBJ1-4; D unclear. The CDR3 spans 13 residues. Trimming cost V 7 bases and J 4 bases, with 13 bases left between them. Germline CDR1 SQVTM, CDR2 ANQGSEA.

The sample holds one count of this clone. V is TRBV10-3 and J is TRBJ1-1; D is unclear. CDR1 is ENHRY and CDR2 is SYGVKD in the germline V gene. V lost 4 bases to trimming and J lost 0 bases, with 9 bases between them. The CDR3 sequence is 14 residues long. For the CDR3, the DNA is TGTGCCATCAGTGGCCAGTCGCTGAACACTGAAGCTTTCTTT. It encodes CAISGQSLNTEAFF.

The chain carries TRBV6-6 and TRBJ1-2; TRBD1 agrees at 7 bases. The CDR3 loop spans 15 amino acids. With 1 base clipped from V and 4 bases from J, the junction kept 6 bases outside the gene matches. Germline CDR1 MNHNY, CDR2 SVGAGI (reference sequence). Here the CDR3 DNA reads TGTGCCAGCAGTTACTTGACAGGGCGCGGCTATGGCTACACCTTC. Residues: CASSYLTGRGYGYTF.

The chain has TRBV10-2 and TRBJ1-2; D gene ambiguous. The germline V gene has CDR1 WSHSY and CDR2 SAAADI. CDR3 length equals 12 residues. Trimming cost V 6 bases and J 3 bases, with 8 bases left between them. CDR3 sequence: CASRQADYGYTF. The CDR3 DNA reads as TGCGCCAGCAGACAAGCCGACTATGGCTACACCTTC.

There are a few counts of this clone. V is TRBV18 and J is TRBJ2-7; 9 bases line up with TRBD1. Germline CDR1 KGHSH, CDR2 LQKENI. Germline trimming cut 6 bases from V and 1 base from J; bases unmatched to any gene: 22. The CDR3 covers 20 residues. CDR3 residues: CASSRDRVRFVFELSYEQYV. CDR3 DNA: TGTGCCAGCTCTCGGGACAGGGTCCGTTTTGTGTTTGAATTATCCTACGAGCAGTACGTC.